This T cell receptor delta chain was retrieved from a study of Vδ1+ human thymocytes. Study-wide findings and caveats: Highly polyclonal TRG and TRD repertoires with Gaussian CDR3 length distributions appeared in thymus.

The CDR3 is 24 amino acids. Trimming removed 0 bases from V and 0 bases from J; junction bases left unmatched: 23. Germline V CDR1 and CDR2: TSWWSYY, QGS. The template was reverse-transcribed extracted RNA. The CDR3 regions were amplified by multiplex PCR from V-gene primers to a constant-region primer. TCRdb reran clone calling via CATT on the multiplex PCR reads. The table records some 55,000 delta-chain clones, 15% to 20% of them present only once. Worth noting for this clone: The antigen is not known.

The sorted cells were CD3+ Vdelta1+ Vdelta2- thymocytes from alphabeta-depleted thymus. Sorted Vdelta1+ thymocytes were about 97% to 99.6% pure. V is TRDV1 and J is TRDJ1; 12 positions match TRDD3. Sequencing was performed on Vdelta1+ gamma-delta thymocytes from the thymus. Subset meaning: FACS-sorted CD3+ TCRalphabeta- TCRVdelta1+ TCRVdelta2- thymocytes. The clonotype was recovered from a boy under three years old who had congenital heart surgery. The CDR3 bases are TGTGCTCTTGGGGAACTACGACTAATTTTTCAAGCTACTGGGGGATACATGGACACCGATAAACTCATCTTT. Amino acid sequence: CALGELRLIFQATGGYMDTDKLIF.